Listed below are T cell receptor beta chains from one sample, sequenced in a study of beta chain features in type 1 diabetes. Only in-frame clones appear in the TCRdb table, and some are missing; sequencing was by immunoSEQ multiplex PCR. The sample lists under 70,000 clones, roughly 63% seen once, with approximately 0.3% in the top ten. The source material was stem cell memory CD4+ T cells from blood. These TCRs come from a woman younger than 45 with type 1 diabetes. Both conserved end residues are part of each CDR3. Fields, in order: CDR3 protein, CDR3 DNA, CDR3 length, V gene, clone size, D gene, J gene. The D gene is left open where the match is weak. Size is omitted from some rows. Given values are once, few, many or a class for expanded clones.

cdr3_aa: CASSWGGRDNEQFF; cdr3_nt: TGCGCCAGCAGCTGGGGTGGGCGGGACAATGAGCAGTTCTTC; cdr3_length: 14; v_call: TRBV5-1; clone_size: NA; d_call: NA; j_call: TRBJ2-1
cdr3_aa: CASSATVSGYEQYF; cdr3_nt: TGTGCCAGCAGCGCGACAGTCTCTGGGTACGAGCAGTACTTC; cdr3_length: 14; v_call: TRBV9; clone_size: NA; d_call: NA; j_call: TRBJ2-7
cdr3_aa: CASSRGQGGTNEQYF; cdr3_nt: TGCGCCAGCAGCCGGGGACAGGGAGGAACCAACGAGCAGTACTTC; cdr3_length: 15; v_call: TRBV5-1; clone_size: NA; d_call: TRBD1; j_call: TRBJ2-7
cdr3_aa: CASSQGRQNQPQHF; cdr3_nt: TGTGCCAGCAGTCAGGGCAGGCAGAATCAGCCCCAGCATTTT; cdr3_length: 14; v_call: TRBV6-4; clone_size: NA; d_call: NA; j_call: TRBJ1-5
cdr3_aa: CATSREGIWGGEQFF; cdr3_nt: TGTGCCACCAGCAGAGAGGGGATTTGGGGAGGTGAGCAGTTCTTC; cdr3_length: 15; v_call: TRBV15; clone_size: NA; d_call: NA; j_call: TRBJ2-1
cdr3_aa: CASRSRGNHPMNTEAFF; cdr3_nt: TGTGCCAGCAGATCGCGGGGGAACCACCCCATGAACACTGAAGCTTTCTTT; cdr3_length: 17; v_call: TRBV5-6; clone_size: NA; d_call: NA; j_call: TRBJ1-1
cdr3_aa: CAWRRALPIRGYTF; cdr3_nt: TGTGCCTGGAGGAGGGCTCTTCCAATCCGTGGCTACACCTTC; cdr3_length: 14; v_call: TRBV30; clone_size: NA; d_call: NA; j_call: TRBJ1-2
cdr3_aa: CASSLASETNYGYTF; cdr3_nt: TGTGCCAGCAGCTTAGCTTCGGAGACTAACTATGGCTACACCTTC; cdr3_length: 15; v_call: TRBV7-2; clone_size: few; d_call: NA; j_call: TRBJ1-2
cdr3_aa: CASSLLGQGGSGELFF; cdr3_nt: TGTGCCAGCAGCTTATTAGGACAGGGAGGATCCGGGGAGCTGTTTTTT; cdr3_length: 16; v_call: TRBV7-3; clone_size: NA; d_call: TRBD1; j_call: TRBJ2-2
cdr3_aa: CVAGFSGIYNEQFF; cdr3_nt: TGTGTCGCAGGGTTTAGCGGGATCTACAATGAGCAGTTCTTC; cdr3_length: 14; v_call: TRBV10-3; clone_size: NA; d_call: TRBD2; j_call: TRBJ2-1
cdr3_aa: CASSQDRRGLAEVAQYF; cdr3_nt: TGCGCCAGCAGCCAAGATCGAAGGGGACTAGCCGAGGTGGCGCAGTATTTT; cdr3_length: 17; v_call: TRBV4-1; clone_size: NA; d_call: TRBD2; j_call: TRBJ2-3
cdr3_aa: CASSRGGGGHEQYF; cdr3_nt: TGTGCCAGCAGCCGGGGGGGAGGGGGCCACGAGCAGTACTTC; cdr3_length: 14; v_call: TRBV7-6; clone_size: NA; d_call: NA; j_call: TRBJ2-7
cdr3_aa: CASIQLGGNNEKLFF; cdr3_nt: TGTGCCAGCATCCAATTGGGGGGAAACAATGAAAAACTGTTTTTT; cdr3_length: 15; v_call: TRBV7-9; clone_size: NA; d_call: NA; j_call: TRBJ1-4
cdr3_aa: CASSPWTSGRSDTQYF; cdr3_nt: TGTGCCAGCAGCCCCTGGACTAGCGGGAGGTCAGATACGCAGTATTTT; cdr3_length: 16; v_call: TRBV7-9; clone_size: NA; d_call: TRBD2; j_call: TRBJ2-3
cdr3_aa: CASSLPSIGTQYF; cdr3_nt: TGTGCCAGCAGCTTACCTAGTATCGGGACCCAGTACTTC; cdr3_length: 13; v_call: TRBV7-2; clone_size: few; d_call: NA; j_call: TRBJ2-5
cdr3_aa: CSVVVGEVSNQPQHF; cdr3_nt: TGCAGCGTTGTGGTAGGGGAGGTTAGCAATCAGCCCCAGCATTTT; cdr3_length: 15; v_call: TRBV29-1; clone_size: NA; d_call: NA; j_call: TRBJ1-5
cdr3_aa: CASSITGNSGANVLTF; cdr3_nt: TGCGCCAGCAGCATAACAGGGAACTCTGGGGCCAACGTCCTGACTTTC; cdr3_length: 16; v_call: TRBV5-1; clone_size: NA; d_call: NA; j_call: TRBJ2-6
cdr3_aa: CSVDTGQGTNNEQFF; cdr3_nt: TGCAGCGTTGATACGGGACAGGGGACCAACAATGAGCAGTTCTTC; cdr3_length: 15; v_call: TRBV29-1; clone_size: NA; d_call: TRBD1; j_call: TRBJ2-1
cdr3_aa: CASSQDRDRGRPHEQYF; cdr3_nt: TGCGCCAGCAGCCAAGATCGGGACAGGGGGCGACCCCACGAGCAGTACTTC; cdr3_length: 17; v_call: TRBV4-1; clone_size: NA; d_call: TRBD1; j_call: TRBJ2-7
cdr3_aa: CASSLKGGLADTNTGELFF; cdr3_nt: TGTGCCAGCAGCTTAAAAGGGGGACTAGCGGATACGAACACCGGGGAGCTGTTTTTT; cdr3_length: 19; v_call: TRBV7-3; clone_size: few; d_call: TRBD2; j_call: TRBJ2-2
cdr3_aa: CAWRAGMNTEAFF; cdr3_nt: TGTGCCTGGAGGGCAGGGATGAACACTGAAGCTTTCTTT; cdr3_length: 13; v_call: TRBV30; clone_size: NA; d_call: NA; j_call: TRBJ1-1
cdr3_aa: CSVISGTAQPQHF; cdr3_nt: TGCAGCGTTATTAGCGGGACAGCTCAGCCCCAGCATTTT; cdr3_length: 13; v_call: TRBV29-1; clone_size: NA; d_call: TRBD1; j_call: TRBJ1-5
cdr3_aa: CSVGQDIGYTF; cdr3_nt: TGCAGCGTCGGACAGGACATCGGCTACACCTTC; cdr3_length: 11; v_call: TRBV29-1; clone_size: NA; d_call: TRBD1; j_call: TRBJ1-2
cdr3_aa: CASSNTGGIGYGYTF; cdr3_nt: TGTGCCAGCAGTAATACAGGGGGGATAGGCTATGGCTACACCTTC; cdr3_length: 15; v_call: TRBV6-5; clone_size: NA; d_call: TRBD1; j_call: TRBJ1-2
cdr3_aa: CASSLSRAQETQYF; cdr3_nt: TGTGCCAGCAGCTTGTCGCGGGCCCAAGAGACCCAGTACTTC; cdr3_length: 14; v_call: TRBV7-3; clone_size: NA; d_call: NA; j_call: TRBJ2-5
cdr3_aa: CASSLNGRGEGADTQYF; cdr3_nt: TGTGCCAGCAGCTTAAATGGTCGAGGGGAGGGGGCAGATACGCAGTATTTT; cdr3_length: 17; v_call: TRBV7-3; clone_size: NA; d_call: NA; j_call: TRBJ2-3